Shown below are 6 T cell receptor beta chains from a single sample sequenced in a study of cytomegalovirus exposure and HLA in healthy donors. PCR used 60 Vbeta primers and 13 Jbeta primers. The assay was immunoSEQ multiplex PCR, and TCRdb's table has in-frame clones only and misses some. This sample carries about 190,000 clones, roughly 79% of them seen once, and the ten largest clones take about 1.6%. Sample: PBMCs. These receptors all stem from a woman under 30 in good health and CMV-seronegative.

The V and J genes are TRBV6-6 and TRBJ2-5, with D tentatively TRBD2 (6 bases). The V gene's germline CDR1 is MNHNY and CDR2 SVGAGI (reference sequence). This CDR3 spans 15 amino acids. Trimming took off 6 bases at V and 5 bases at J, with 19 bases between the two ends. This CDR3 is CASSSLRRAQETQYF. In nucleotides, the CDR3 is TGTGCCAGCAGCTCACTTAGGAGGGCCCAGGAGACCCAGTACTTC.

The chain uses TRBV28 and TRBJ1-1, with D unclear. Germline lookup yields CDR1 MDHEN and CDR2 SYDVKM. This CDR3 is built from 16 residues. Trimming pared 4 bases from V and 6 bases from J, leaving 21 bases between. CDR3 sequence: CASSSASGIWSPEAFF. The CDR3, as DNA: TGTGCCAGCAGTTCCGCCTCCGGGATTTGGTCCCCTGAAGCTTTCTTT. Together with reference TRBV28 and TRBJ1-1, the CDR3 gives the full variable domain: DVKVTQSSRYLVKRTGEKVFLECVQDMDHENMFWYRQDPGLGLRLIYFSYDVKMKEKGDIPEGYSVSREKKERFSLILESASTNQTSMYLCASSSASGIWSPEAFFGQGTRLTVV.

The chain employs TRBV18 and TRBJ1-2; 8 bases map to TRBD1. This CDR3 contains 13 residues. Germline loops: CDR1 KGHSH, CDR2 LQKENI. The V segment lost 3 bases and the J segment 8 bases; nucleotides outside the gene matches: 5. The CDR3 here is CASSPGTGLGYTF. The CDR3 DNA reads as TGTGCCAGCTCACCCGGGACAGGCCTGGGCTACACCTTC.

The chain has TRBV20-1 and TRBJ1-1; unclear D gene. The CDR3 has 10 residues. Germline-derived CDR1 and CDR2 are DFQATT and SNEGSKA (reference sequence). The ends were cut back, 0 bases at V and 7 bases at J, with 3 bases in the middle. CDR3 sequence: CSARDHEAFF. Here the CDR3 DNA reads TGCAGTGCTAGAGACCATGAAGCTTTCTTT.

The CDR3 is CASCRASTDTQYF. The CDR3 region has the DNA TGTGCCAGCTGCAGGGCGTCCACAGATACGCAGTATTTT. This chain joins TRBV11-2 and TRBJ2-3, with D tentatively TRBD1 (5 bases). The CDR3 totals 13 residues. Trimming pared 8 bases from V and 2 bases from J, leaving 11 bases between. CDR1 and CDR2 (germline): SGHAT, FQNNGV. Using reference TRBV11-2 and TRBJ2-3 for the parts outside the CDR3, the full variable domain is EAGVAQSPRYKIIEKRQSVAFWCNPISGHATLYWYQQILGQGPKLLIQFQNNGVVDDSQLPKDRFSAERLKGVDSTLKIQPAKLEDSAVYLCASCRASTDTQYFGPGTRLTVL.

This chain uses TRBV27 with TRBJ1-6; D is undetermined. The germline CDR1 and CDR2 sequences are MNHEY and SMNVEV (reference sequence). The V end lost 6 bases, the J end lost 4 bases, and 13 bases lay between the germline ends. The CDR3 consists of 15 residues. The CDR3 here is CASSRPGQYNSPLHF. In DNA form, the CDR3 reads TGTGCCAGCAGCCGACCGGGTCAATATAATTCACCCCTCCACTTT.